This T cell receptor beta chain was sequenced during a study of identical twins. V lost 3 bases to trimming and J lost 0 bases; unmatched junction nucleotides: 5. This CDR3 is built from 15 residues. In germline, CDR1 is GTSNPN, CDR2 SVGIG (reference sequence). To note about this clonotype: Its target is unknown.

Findings of the study overall: Models came in too low on out-of-frame TCR alpha sharing in monozygotic twins.

Each CDR3 protein gets one entry after TCRdb re-called the 5' RACE reads with MiXCR. The top ten clones hold about 0.3% of a sample with about 1.7 million distinct CDR3 sequences, 32% of them seen once. The TCR originated in a newborn girl in good health. J is TRBJ1-3 and V is TRBV30; 7 nucleotides agree with TRBD1. Sample: cord blood. CDR3: CAWSFGQVSGNTIYF. The CDR3 region has the DNA TGTGCCTGGAGCTTTGGACAGGTCTCTGGAAACACCATATATTTT.